Listed below are T cell receptor beta chains from one sample, sequenced in a study of blood T cell repertoires in COVID-19. TCRdb's table, derived via immunoSEQ multiplex PCR, lists solely in-frame clones and lacks some. The sample has 90,000 to 120,000 clones; around four fifths are singletons. What was sequenced was peripheral blood. The origin of the receptors is a man between 65 and 79 years old with acute or convalescent COVID-19. The CDR3 runs from the conserved cysteine through the conserved F or W. Each record gives: V gene, CDR3 length, J gene, clone size, D gene, CDR3 DNA, CDR3 protein. The D gene is left open where the match is weak. Only part of the rows carry a size: once, few, many, or a class if the clone is expanded.

TRBV5-1	16	TRBJ1-5	.	.	TGCGCCAGCAGCTTGGGGGTATCGGGGAACAATCAGCCCCAGCATTTT	CASSLGVSGNNQPQHF
TRBV19	15	TRBJ2-7	.	.	TGTGCCAGTAGTGGCGGGGGACAGGAGATCTACGAGCAGTACTTC	CASSGGGQEIYEQYF
TRBV4-2	14	TRBJ1-2	.	.	TGTGCCAGCAGCCAAGAGAACAGCGGGTATGGCTACACCTTC	CASSQENSGYGYTF
TRBV3-1/TRBV3-2	14	TRBJ2-5	.	.	TGTGCCAGCAGCCAACTAGGGACTGGGGAGACCCAGTACTTC	CASSQLGTGETQYF
TRBV15	17	TRBJ2-3	.	TRBD1	TGTGCCACCAGCAGAGACGCAGGGGGCCATGGAACAGATACGCAGTATTTT	CATSRDAGGHGTDTQYF
TRBV7-2	13	TRBJ2-3	.	.	TGTGCCAGCAGCTTACGGGGAGCAGATACGCAGTATTTT	CASSLRGADTQYF
TRBV5-5	15	TRBJ1-1	few	TRBD1	TGTGCCAGCAGAAATAGCGGGACAGTGAACACTGAAGCTTTCTTT	CASRNSGTVNTEAFF
TRBV6-4	14	TRBJ1-2	.	.	TGTGCCAGCAGTGCCCCTGACAGGAGCCAAGGATACACCTTC	CASSAPDRSQGYTF
TRBV5-1	15	TRBJ2-7	.	.	TGCGCCAGCAGCTTGGACAGGGCGGATTACTACGAGCAGTACTTC	CASSLDRADYYEQYF
TRBV20-1	11	TRBJ1-1	few	.	TGCAGTGCTAGAGATAGCACTGAAGCTTTCTTT	CSARDSTEAFF
TRBV12-3/TRBV12-4	12	TRBJ1-5	.	TRBD1	TGTGCCAGTGGGACAGAGGGCCTCGCCCAGCATTTT	CASGTEGLAQHF
TRBV19	16	TRBJ1-6	.	TRBD1	TGTGCCAGTAGTATCGAACCGGGACAGGGTTATTCACCCCTCCACTTT	CASSIEPGQGYSPLHF
TRBV16	13	TRBJ1-2	.	.	TGTGCCAGCAGCCAAAACTGGAACTATGGCTACACCTTC	CASSQNWNYGYTF
TRBV6-6	14	TRBJ1-4	.	TRBD1	TGTGCCAGCAGTAGGGGACAGGTTAATGAAAAACTGTTTTTT	CASSRGQVNEKLFF
TRBV6-5	14	TRBJ2-2	once	.	TGTGCCAGCGGGGTACAGGGTCTTTCCGGGGAGCTGTTTTTT	CASGVQGLSGELFF
TRBV15	13	TRBJ2-4	.	.	TGTGCCACCGGATCCTCGGGGGAAAACATTCAGTACTTC	CATGSSGENIQYF
TRBV24-1	16	TRBJ1-4	.	.	TGTGCCACGCAGACAGGTATCCGCTACCTAGATGAAAAACTGTTTTTT	CATQTGIRYLDEKLFF
TRBV12-5	16	TRBJ1-5	.	TRBD1	TGTGCTAGTGGTTGGGGCATGGACAGGAACAATCAGCCCCAGCATTTT	CASGWGMDRNNQPQHF
TRBV7-9	14	TRBJ1-2	.	TRBD1	TGTGCCAGCAGCTTCGGGACAGCTAACTATGGCTACACCTTC	CASSFGTANYGYTF
TRBV7-9	16	TRBJ2-1	.	TRBD2	TGTGCCAGCAGCTCCGCTGGCGGGGGGGAATTCAATGAGCAGTTCTTC	CASSSAGGGEFNEQFF
TRBV4-3	14	TRBJ1-6	.	TRBD1	TGCGCCAGCAGCCAGACAGGGGATAATTCACCCCTCCACTTT	CASSQTGDNSPLHF
TRBV2	13	TRBJ1-6	.	.	TGTGCCAGCCGACAGAACTATAATTCACCCCTCCACTTT	CASRQNYNSPLHF
TRBV19	13	TRBJ2-5	.	.	TGTGCCAGTAGTATAGCTATGGTGGAGACCCAGTACTTC	CASSIAMVETQYF
TRBV6-5	13	TRBJ1-5	.	TRBD1	TGTGCCTGTGGGACAGGGGGTGATCAGCCCCAGCATTTT	CACGTGGDQPQHF
TRBV18	14	TRBJ2-5	.	TRBD1	TGTGCCAACTCACCGGGACAGGGAGGGGAGACCCAGTACTTC	CANSPGQGGETQYF
TRBV6-1	16	TRBJ2-1	.	.	TGTGCCAGCAGCGAACTCGGCAGGGACTGGGGGGATGAGCAGTTCTTC	CASSELGRDWGDEQFF
TRBV3-1/TRBV3-2	18	TRBJ2-6	once	TRBD1	TGTGCCAGCAGCCTACCGGGACAGGGGGGTGGTGGGGCCAACGTCCTGACTTTC	CASSLPGQGGGGANVLTF
TRBV6-2/TRBV6-3	16	TRBJ1-5	.	.	TGTGCCAGCAGTTCAAAGGGAGTCGTAGGCGATCAGCCCCAGCATTTT	CASSSKGVVGDQPQHF
TRBV7-2	13	TRBJ1-4	once	.	TGTGCCAGCAGCTTAGAAGTCGGTGAAAAACTGTTTTTT	CASSLEVGEKLFF
TRBV29-1	14	TRBJ1-2	.	.	TGCAGCGTTGAGTTCCGGGGCCCCGGGGGAGGCTACACCTTC	CSVEFRGPGGGYTF
TRBV7-8	15	TRBJ1-3	once	.	TGTGCCAGCAGCCAGGACAGAGCCTCTGGAAACACCATATATTTT	CASSQDRASGNTIYF
TRBV11-2	14	TRBJ1-2	.	TRBD1	TGTGCCAGCAGCCATCAGGGGGCTTACTATGGCTACACCTTC	CASSHQGAYYGYTF
TRBV5-6	17	TRBJ2-2	once	.	TGTGCCAGCAGCGCCCCAGGTGGGGGCCGTCGAACCGGGGAGCTGTTTTTT	CASSAPGGGRRTGELFF
TRBV27	15	TRBJ2-1	once	TRBD1	TGTGCCAGCAAACAGACAGGGCTCTCCTACAATGAGCAGTTCTTC	CASKQTGLSYNEQFF
TRBV5-1	17	TRBJ1-5	medium-sized	.	TGCGCCAGCAGCTTGGGTCCGGAGGTAGTAGGCAATCAGCCCCAGCATTTT	CASSLGPEVVGNQPQHF
TRBV19	14	TRBJ1-5	.	TRBD1	TGTGCCAGTAGAGGGACAGGGAGAAATCAGCCCCAGCATTTT	CASRGTGRNQPQHF
TRBV7-3	13	TRBJ1-1	.	.	TGTGCCAGCAGGGTCCAGGGCGACACTGAAGCTTTCTTT	CASRVQGDTEAFF
TRBV6-5	13	TRBJ2-5	.	.	TGTGCCAGCAGTTTTGCCAGGGGAGAGACCCAGTACTTC	CASSFARGETQYF
TRBV7-8	15	TRBJ1-4	few	.	TGTGCCAGCAGCCTGTTAGGAGGACAGATTGAAAAACTGTTTTTT	CASSLLGGQIEKLFF
TRBV18	14	TRBJ1-1	.	.	TGTGCCAGCTCACCCAACAGGGTGTACACTGAAGCTTTCTTT	CASSPNRVYTEAFF
TRBV27	16	TRBJ1-4	.	TRBD1	TGTGCCAGCAGACAGACTGCGGGACAGCCTAATGAAAAACTGTTTTTT	CASRQTAGQPNEKLFF
TRBV6-5	15	TRBJ1-6	.	TRBD1	TGTGCCAGCAGGTACCGGACAGGGAGCAATTCACCCCTCCACTTT	CASRYRTGSNSPLHF
TRBV18	17	TRBJ2-3	.	TRBD2	TGTGCCAGCTCAACACCCCTTAAGAAGCGGGGGTTTTATACGCAGTATTTT	CASSTPLKKRGFYTQYF
TRBV6-1	17	TRBJ2-3	.	TRBD1	TGTGCCAGCAGTGAAAGAGGGACAGGGTCCTTCACAGATACGCAGTATTTT	CASSERGTGSFTDTQYF
TRBV18	14	TRBJ1-5	few	.	TGTGCCAGCTCCGAGGGATTTAGCAATCAGCCCCAGCATTTT	CASSEGFSNQPQHF
TRBV14	14	TRBJ2-7	.	.	TGTGCCAGCAAGTTTCAGGGGATCTCCTACGAGCAGTACTTC	CASKFQGISYEQYF